One TCR beta chain is described in this entry. Antigen unknown. The sample originates from a study of cytomegalovirus exposure and HLA in healthy donors. Study outcomes and limitations: The study put some 150 TCR beta chains on its list as cytomegalovirus-associated. Under in vitro conditions, a few CMV-associated chains were confirmed as specific for CMV antigens.

Libraries were prepared by immunoSEQ multiplex PCR; TCRdb keeps only in-frame clonotypes and omits some of them. The repertoire includes 100,000 to 150,000 clones, about 90% of them detected once, and about 1.4% sits in the top ten. The source material was PBMCs. This TCR derives from a man aged 25-45 years in good health and CMV-seronegative.

CDR3 loop: CASSLRPSGRYLTGELFF. CDR3 nucleotide sequence: TGTGCCAGCAGCTTAAGACCTAGCGGGAGGTACCTCACCGGGGAGCTGTTTTTT. The chain recombines TRBV13 with TRBJ2-2, with 11 bases that match TRBD2. J was trimmed by 4 bases and V by 2 bases; bases with no gene match: 9. This CDR3 comprises 18 residues. Looked up from germline, CDR1 is PRHDT and CDR2 is FYEKMQ (reference sequence).